One sample yielded the 3 T cell receptor beta chains listed below, sequenced in a study of blood T cell repertoires in COVID-19. Sequencing was performed with immunoSEQ multiplex PCR; in TCRdb, only in-frame clones are kept and a portion is missing. In the table there are about 110,000 clones, approximately 88% of which are singletons. Specimen: peripheral blood. The source of these receptors is a woman in her seventies with acute or convalescent COVID-19.

The table lists this clone with a count of one. The gene calls are TRBV15 and TRBJ1-2; 8 positions match TRBD1. V was pared by 0 bases and J by 8 bases, with 8 bases of the junction left unmatched. This CDR3 contains 15 residues. The germline V gene has CDR1 LNHNV and CDR2 YYDKDF (reference sequence). CDR3 sequence reads: CATSRDQVTGAGYTF. In DNA form, the CDR3 reads TGTGCCACCAGCAGAGATCAGGTGACAGGGGCCGGCTACACCTTC. The full variable domain, rest sourced from reference TRBV15 and TRBJ1-2, is DAMVIQNPRYQVTQFGKPVTLSCSQTLNHNVMYWYQQKSSQAPKLLFHYYDKDFNNEADTPDNFQSRRPNTSFCFLDIRSPGLGDTAMYLCATSRDQVTGAGYTFGSGTRLTVV.

The chain uses TRBV5-1 and TRBJ2-1, with TRBD1 as a possible D gene (6 bases). Germline V gene sequence: CDR1 SGHRS, CDR2 YFSETQ. V was trimmed by 3 bases and J by 4 bases, leaving 17 bases between them. This CDR3 is built from 16 residues. As DNA, the CDR3 is TGCGCCAGCAGCTCAACGTGGGGGCGAGAGTACAATGAGCAGTTCTTC. It is translated as CASSSTWGREYNEQFF. Together with reference TRBV5-1 and TRBJ2-1, the CDR3 gives the full variable domain: KAGVTQTPRYLIKTRGQQVTLSCSPISGHRSVSWYQQTPGQGLQFLFEYFSETQRNKGNFPGRFSGRQFSNSRSEMNVSTLELGDSALYLCASSSTWGREYNEQFFGPGTRLTVL.

This chain joins TRBV5-6 and TRBJ1-5; 10 positions match TRBD1. V was pared by 5 bases and J by 7 bases, with 6 bases of the junction left unmatched. The CDR3 totals 14 residues. The germline gives CDR1 SGHDT, CDR2 YYEEEE. CDR3 loop: CASSYPGQGQPQHF. In DNA, the CDR3 is TGTGCCAGCAGTTATCCGGGACAGGGGCAGCCCCAGCATTTT. Full variable domain (rest looked up from reference TRBV5-6 and TRBJ1-5): DAGVTQSPTHLIKTRGQQVTLRCSPKSGHDTVSWYQQALGQGPQFIFQYYEEEERQRGNFPDRFSGHQFPNYSSELNVNALLLGDSALYLCASSYPGQGQPQHFGDGTRLSIL.